This T cell receptor (beta chain) was obtained from a study of blood T cell repertoires in COVID-19. Overall study context: Whether acute or convalescent, the COVID-19 samples came from the United States, Italy and Spain. PBMCs, B-cell-depleted T cells, or T cells provided the cDNA or gDNA that made up the material.

Original processing methods: Nucleated cell counts were estimated from reference gene primer amplification. Assay: immunoSEQ multiplex PCR; the TCRdb copy retains only in-frame clones and omits some. V, J and clone size derive from that table, while D and trimming were established from the DNA sequence. In the table there are roughly 200,000 clones, about 79% of which are singletons. In this sample, this clone turned up a few times. CDR1 and CDR2 from the germline V gene are MNHEY and SVGAGI. This CDR3 is built from 12 residues. V lost 6 bases, J lost 5 bases, and 10 bases lay in between. The source material was peripheral blood. The TCR comes from a human donor in a cohort sampled during active COVID-19. The chain carries TRBV6-5 and TRBJ2-5, with D perhaps TRBD2 (7 bases). This CDR3 reads CASRGGGETQYF. CDR3 bases: TGTGCCAGCAGGGGAGGGGGGGAGACCCAGTACTTC.